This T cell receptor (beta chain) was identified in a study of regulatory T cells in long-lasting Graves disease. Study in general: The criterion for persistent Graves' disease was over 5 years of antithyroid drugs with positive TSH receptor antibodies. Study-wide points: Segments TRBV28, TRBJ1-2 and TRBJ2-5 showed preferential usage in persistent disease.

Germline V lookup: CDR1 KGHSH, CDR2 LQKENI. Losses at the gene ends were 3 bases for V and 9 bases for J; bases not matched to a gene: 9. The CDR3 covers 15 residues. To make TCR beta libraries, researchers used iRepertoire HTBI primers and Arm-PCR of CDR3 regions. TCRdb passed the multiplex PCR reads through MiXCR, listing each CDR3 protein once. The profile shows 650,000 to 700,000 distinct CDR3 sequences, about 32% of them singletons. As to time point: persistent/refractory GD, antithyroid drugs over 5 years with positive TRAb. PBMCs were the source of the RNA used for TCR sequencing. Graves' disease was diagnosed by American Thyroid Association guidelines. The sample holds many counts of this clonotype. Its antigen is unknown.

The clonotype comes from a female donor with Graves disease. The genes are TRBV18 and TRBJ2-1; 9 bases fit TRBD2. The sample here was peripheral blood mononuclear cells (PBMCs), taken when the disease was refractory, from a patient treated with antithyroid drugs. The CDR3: CASSPPGLAGSEQFF. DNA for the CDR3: TGTGCCAGCTCACCGCCGGGACTAGCTGGCAGTGAGCAGTTCTTC.